This TCR beta chain was documented in a study of T cell changes during pregnancy in multiple sclerosis. There are 14 residues in the CDR3. Trimming pared 5 bases from V and 5 bases from J, leaving 16 bases between. Germline V gene data show CDR1 as SEHNR and CDR2 as FQNEAQ (reference sequence). Libraries were prepared by immunoSEQ multiplex PCR; TCRdb keeps only in-frame clonotypes and omits some of them. Among 60,000 or so clones listed, more than 85% were seen once. The chain carries TRBV7-9 and TRBJ2-7; maybe TRBD2 (7 bases). The sequence came from a female donor with multiple sclerosis, enrolled in a pregnancy study. The specimen was peripheral blood, collected in the first trimester of pregnancy. The DNA of the CDR3 is TGTGCCAGCAGCGATAAAAGGGGGGGCCACGAGCAGTACTTC. Protein: CASSDKRGGHEQYF.